This entry describes one T cell receptor beta chain. The entry originates in a study of shared T cell receptors in the human thymus. Data came from immunoSEQ multiplex PCR; TCRdb stores just in-frame clones and leaves some out. The profile covers some 640,000 clones, with more than 70% appearing a single time and 0.009% to 0.0095% taken by the ten largest. The CDR3 runs 16 residues. V was pared by 2 bases and J by 3 bases, with 6 bases of the junction left unmatched. CDR1 MNHEY and CDR2 SMNVEV come from the germline V gene (reference sequence). These data also formed part of another study, on human thymus T cells. That paper states: During corrective heart surgery, resections were taken, and the thymus tissue came from them. There appeared to be biased usage of V and J genes in thymic and blood repertoires. In unrelated individuals, thymic repertoires overlapped highly, according to related research.

The receptor comes from a boy under three years old with a congenital heart defect. The J gene is TRBJ2-2, the V gene TRBV27, with 7 nucleotides matching TRBD2. The sequencing input was thymocytes. The CDR3 loop reads CASSLKRGVYTGELFF. In DNA, the CDR3 is TGTGCCAGCAGTTTAAAACGGGGGGTCTACACCGGGGAGCTGTTTTTT.